This T cell receptor beta chain is drawn from a study of spatial heterogeneity in lung cancer. MiXCR, run by TCRdb on the 5' RACE reads, gives a single entry per CDR3 protein. The table records about 19,000 distinct CDR3 sequences, 8% to 10% of them present only once. This clonotype was recorded at least ten times. The J segment lost 6 bases and the V segment lost 4 bases, leaving 7 bases of the junction unmatched. Germline V CDR1 and CDR2: SGHDN, FVKESK. The CDR3 spans 16 residues. The time point is: blood at routine non-recurrence follow-up after resection. This chain uses TRBV14 with TRBJ2-1; 12 bases are shared with TRBD2. Sample: PBMCs, taken at follow-up. The sequence was obtained from a female donor with early-stage non-small cell lung cancer. The CDR3 coding sequence is TGTGCCAGCAGCCGAAAACTAGCGGGAGGACGCAATGAGCAGTTCTTC. This codes for CASSRKLAGGRNEQFF. Variable domain in full (rest from reference TRBV14 and TRBJ2-1): EAGVTQFPSHSVIEKGQTVTLRCDPISGHDNLYWYRRVMGKEIKFLLHFVKESKQDESGMPNNRFLAERTGGTYSTLKVQPAELEDSGVYFCASSRKLAGGRNEQFFGPGTRLTVL.